This is a list of T cell receptor beta chains from one sample in a study of spatial heterogeneity in lung cancer. TCRdb fed the 5' RACE reads into MiXCR, producing one record per CDR3 protein. The sample has 90,000 to 95,000 distinct CDR3 sequences; 9.5% to 15% are singletons. Material: PBMCs, obtained at surgery. These receptors were obtained from a male donor with early-stage non-small cell lung cancer. Both conserved end residues are part of each CDR3. Each record gives: clone size, J gene, V gene, CDR3 protein. Expanded clones get a size class; other rows say once, few or many, or leave the size out.

clone_size: few; j_call: TRBJ2-5; v_call: TRBV28; cdr3_aa: CASSLTSGVEETQYF
clone_size: many; j_call: TRBJ2-2; v_call: TRBV10-3; cdr3_aa: CAISESAILANTGELFF
clone_size: many; j_call: TRBJ1-6; v_call: TRBV6-2/TRBV6-3; cdr3_aa: CASTDRGISPLHF
clone_size: few; j_call: TRBJ1-2; v_call: TRBV5-1; cdr3_aa: CASRGNSADYGYTF
clone_size: NA; j_call: TRBJ2-3; v_call: TRBV4-3; cdr3_aa: CASSQELGEDTQYF
clone_size: many; j_call: TRBJ2-7; v_call: TRBV6-5; cdr3_aa: CASSSTGQSSYEQYF
clone_size: few; j_call: TRBJ1-2; v_call: TRBV29-1; cdr3_aa: CSVSRAGYGYTF
clone_size: few; j_call: TRBJ1-5; v_call: TRBV6-1; cdr3_aa: CASSVSGPSNQPQHF
clone_size: NA; j_call: TRBJ2-3; v_call: TRBV6-2/TRBV6-3; cdr3_aa: CASSTSPGTGWADTQYF
clone_size: NA; j_call: TRBJ2-4; v_call: TRBV10-1; cdr3_aa: CASSANRDSKNIQYF
clone_size: few; j_call: TRBJ2-5; v_call: TRBV11-2; cdr3_aa: CASSSDTPQTQYF
clone_size: few; j_call: TRBJ2-3; v_call: TRBV11-2; cdr3_aa: CASSTQGPPADTQYF
clone_size: few; j_call: TRBJ2-2; v_call: TRBV25-1; cdr3_aa: CATRQGGPGELFF
clone_size: many; j_call: TRBJ1-1; v_call: TRBV29-1; cdr3_aa: CSVVTGQNTEAFF
clone_size: many; j_call: TRBJ1-4; v_call: TRBV20-1; cdr3_aa: CSASPPGVATNEKLFF
clone_size: few; j_call: TRBJ2-1; v_call: TRBV12-3/TRBV12-4; cdr3_aa: CASSLQVRLAEDNEQFF
clone_size: many; j_call: TRBJ2-7; v_call: TRBV18; cdr3_aa: CASSPGATGRYEQYF
clone_size: few; j_call: TRBJ1-2; v_call: TRBV29-1; cdr3_aa: CSVEGGNNYGYTF
clone_size: NA; j_call: TRBJ2-1; v_call: TRBV6-5; cdr3_aa: CASSYQTGVGTTNRARAQQFF
clone_size: NA; j_call: TRBJ2-7; v_call: TRBV10-3; cdr3_aa: CAISGYDRDSSYEQYF
clone_size: NA; j_call: TRBJ2-7; v_call: TRBV9; cdr3_aa: CASSVGLNPYEQYF
clone_size: NA; j_call: TRBJ2-2; v_call: TRBV5-4; cdr3_aa: CASSGTGNFAGELFF
clone_size: few; j_call: TRBJ2-1; v_call: TRBV2; cdr3_aa: CASKGDSYNEQFF
clone_size: NA; j_call: TRBJ1-5; v_call: TRBV3-1; cdr3_aa: CASSQDWGSQPQHF
clone_size: once; j_call: TRBJ2-2; v_call: TRBV28; cdr3_aa: CASRGGPGDTGELFF
clone_size: NA; j_call: TRBJ2-2; v_call: TRBV20-1; cdr3_aa: CSARPFPYTGELFF
clone_size: NA; j_call: TRBJ1-6; v_call: TRBV6-1; cdr3_aa: CASSALNSYNSPLHF
clone_size: NA; j_call: TRBJ1-5; v_call: TRBV7-2; cdr3_aa: CASSLPNQPQHF
clone_size: NA; j_call: TRBJ2-1; v_call: TRBV24-1; cdr3_aa: CATSSRVEQFF
clone_size: NA; j_call: TRBJ2-7; v_call: TRBV29-1; cdr3_aa: CSVGGGGHEQYF
clone_size: NA; j_call: TRBJ1-6; v_call: TRBV27; cdr3_aa: CASSLTGINSPLHF
clone_size: many; j_call: TRBJ2-4; v_call: TRBV12-3/TRBV12-4; cdr3_aa: CASSPGLTSAKNIQYF
clone_size: NA; j_call: TRBJ1-5; v_call: TRBV20-1; cdr3_aa: CSARGTGGNQPQHF
clone_size: NA; j_call: TRBJ2-7; v_call: TRBV7-9; cdr3_aa: CASSPGTSGASYEQYF
clone_size: few; j_call: TRBJ2-3; v_call: TRBV20-1; cdr3_aa: CSANGGKTDTQYF
clone_size: few; j_call: TRBJ2-1; v_call: TRBV7-6; cdr3_aa: CASSLGTVSYNEQFF
clone_size: NA; j_call: TRBJ1-3; v_call: TRBV7-9; cdr3_aa: CASSLLPGSSGNTIYF
clone_size: NA; j_call: TRBJ2-5; v_call: TRBV6-2/TRBV6-3; cdr3_aa: CASSYSGVVEETQYF
clone_size: few; j_call: TRBJ1-4; v_call: TRBV7-6; cdr3_aa: CAGARNEKLFF
clone_size: NA; j_call: TRBJ1-2; v_call: TRBV9; cdr3_aa: CASSVAGREVNGYTF
clone_size: few; j_call: TRBJ2-7; v_call: TRBV27; cdr3_aa: CASRGTGVSYEQYF
clone_size: many; j_call: TRBJ1-5; v_call: TRBV19; cdr3_aa: CASSPWGDNQPQHF
clone_size: NA; j_call: TRBJ2-7; v_call: TRBV20-1; cdr3_aa: CSARGNTDQYF
clone_size: once; j_call: TRBJ2-3; v_call: TRBV6-2/TRBV6-3; cdr3_aa: CASSYPGLARDTLYF
clone_size: few; j_call: TRBJ2-7; v_call: TRBV12-3/TRBV12-4; cdr3_aa: CASRPGQGAYEQYF
clone_size: NA; j_call: TRBJ1-1; v_call: TRBV5-1; cdr3_aa: CASSLGPAGRGTEAFF
clone_size: many; j_call: TRBJ2-6; v_call: TRBV7-2; cdr3_aa: CASRRQGNSGANVLTF
clone_size: few; j_call: TRBJ2-1; v_call: TRBV2; cdr3_aa: CASSYGTDEQFF